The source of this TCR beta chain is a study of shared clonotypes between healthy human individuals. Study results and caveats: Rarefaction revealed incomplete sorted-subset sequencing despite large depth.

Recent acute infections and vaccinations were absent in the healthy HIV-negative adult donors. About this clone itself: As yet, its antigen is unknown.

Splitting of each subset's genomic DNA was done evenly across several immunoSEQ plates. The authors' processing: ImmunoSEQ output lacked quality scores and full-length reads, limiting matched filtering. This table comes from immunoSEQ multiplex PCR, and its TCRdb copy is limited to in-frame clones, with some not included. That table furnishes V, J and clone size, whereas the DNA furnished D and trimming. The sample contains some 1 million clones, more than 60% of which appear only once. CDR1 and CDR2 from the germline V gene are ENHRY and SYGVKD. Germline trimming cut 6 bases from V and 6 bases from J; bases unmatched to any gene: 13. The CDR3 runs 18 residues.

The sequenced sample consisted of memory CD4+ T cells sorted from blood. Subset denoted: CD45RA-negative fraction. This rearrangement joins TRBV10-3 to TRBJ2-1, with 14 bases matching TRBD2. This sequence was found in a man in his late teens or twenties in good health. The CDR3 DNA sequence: TGTGCCATCAGCCAAATCTCTGGGACTAGCGGGAGTCCCAATGAGCAGTTCTTC. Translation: CAISQISGTSGSPNEQFF.